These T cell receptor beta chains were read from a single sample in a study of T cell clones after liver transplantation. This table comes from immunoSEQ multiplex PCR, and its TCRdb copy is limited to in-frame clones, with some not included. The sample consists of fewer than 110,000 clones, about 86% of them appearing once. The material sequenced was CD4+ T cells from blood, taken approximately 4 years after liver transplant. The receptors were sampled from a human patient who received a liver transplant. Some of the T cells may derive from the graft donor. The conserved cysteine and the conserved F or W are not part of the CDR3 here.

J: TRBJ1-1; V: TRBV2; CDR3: ASNRDTEAF
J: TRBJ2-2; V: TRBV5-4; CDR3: ASSLDVTGELF
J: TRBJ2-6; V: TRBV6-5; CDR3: ASSPGRSGANVLT
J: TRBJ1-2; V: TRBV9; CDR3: ASSDAHGGSYGYT
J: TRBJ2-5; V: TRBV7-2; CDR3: ASSLDRAETQY
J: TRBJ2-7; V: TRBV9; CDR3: ASSVDPGTGADYEQY
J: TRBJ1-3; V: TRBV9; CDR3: ASSVDSLPKVGNTIY
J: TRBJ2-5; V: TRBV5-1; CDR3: ASSLDYGLGTQY
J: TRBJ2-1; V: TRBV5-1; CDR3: ASSLALRGTSGKGSEQF
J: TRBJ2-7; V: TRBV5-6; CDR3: ASSTGQGAGGSYEQY
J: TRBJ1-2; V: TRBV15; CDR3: ATSSGQGGLNGYT
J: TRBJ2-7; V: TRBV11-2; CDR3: ASSLGIFKYEQY
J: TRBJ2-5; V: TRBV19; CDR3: ASSIEGFQETQY
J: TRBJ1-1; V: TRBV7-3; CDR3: ASSLRGQGRTEAF
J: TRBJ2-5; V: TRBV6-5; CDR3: ASSYSTLTFSGEQY
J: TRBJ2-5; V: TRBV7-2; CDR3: ASSDRRGGGQETQY
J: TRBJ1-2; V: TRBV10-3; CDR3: AISPGQNHYGYT
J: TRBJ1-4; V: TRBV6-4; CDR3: ASSESGNPSEKLF
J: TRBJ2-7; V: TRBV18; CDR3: ASSPGPSYEQY
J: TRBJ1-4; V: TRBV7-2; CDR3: ASSLGSQENEKLF
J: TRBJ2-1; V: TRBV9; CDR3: ASSPTPSSYNEQF
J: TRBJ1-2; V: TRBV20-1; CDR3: QGTGDGYT
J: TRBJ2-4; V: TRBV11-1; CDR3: ASSSQGYIQY
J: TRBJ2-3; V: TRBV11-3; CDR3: ASSLEADTDTQY
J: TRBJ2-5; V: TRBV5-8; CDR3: ASSLGGPAVQETQY
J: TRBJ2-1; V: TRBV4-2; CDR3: ASSLESGSSYNEQF
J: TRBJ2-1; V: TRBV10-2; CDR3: ASSATSGILGNEQF
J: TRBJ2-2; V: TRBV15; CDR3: ATRGLGSTGELF
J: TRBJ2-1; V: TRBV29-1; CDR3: SVDQGRLRNEQF
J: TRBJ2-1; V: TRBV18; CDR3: ASSPDRTKEQF
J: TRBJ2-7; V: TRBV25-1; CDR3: ASRPSDRGRQY
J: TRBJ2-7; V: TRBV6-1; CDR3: ASRGVTTYEQY
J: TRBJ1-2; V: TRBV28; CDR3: ASSVDSDYGYT
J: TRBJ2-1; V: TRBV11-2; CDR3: ASSLGRVSNEQF
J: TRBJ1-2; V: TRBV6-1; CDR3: ASIGGTGQGYT
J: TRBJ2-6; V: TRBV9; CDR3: ASSTTGSGANVLT
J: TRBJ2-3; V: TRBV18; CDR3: ASSPPTGFTDTQY
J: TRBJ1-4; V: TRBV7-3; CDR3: ASSLRPTTNEKLF
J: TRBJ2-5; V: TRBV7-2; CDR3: ASSLRTVQETQY